This T cell receptor (beta chain) came from a study of CD8+CD57+ T cells in acquired aplastic anemia (dated by TCRdb to the late 2010s). Concerning the study at large: On average, sorted CD4+ and CD8+ cells yielded 3.2 ug of extracted DNA, with a range of 0.2 to 27.4 ug. For healthy donor samples, the average read count was about 10.8 million for CD4+ cells and 11 million to 14 million for CD8+ cells.

As for this clonotype: What this receptor recognizes is not known. Within one base of it there is no much larger clone, and no base qualities were kept.

Trimming takes 5 bases off V and 2 bases off J; junction bases not matched to a gene: 5. Measured from the cysteine to the phenylalanine, the CDR3 is 16 residues long. The entry retains the CDR3 DNA only, 48 bases that are in frame from base 1. Reading the germline V gene gives CDR1 ENHRY and CDR2 SYGVKD. Genomic DNA served as template for TCR beta VDJ combination and CDR3 sequence profiling. An Illumina HiSeq 2000 was the platform used for TCR repertoire sequencing. Per the source publication's procedure: Repertoires were assessed using TRBV/TRBJ rearrangement plots, CDR3 size and DJ length profiles, and Simpson's diversity index. The immunodominant clone was defined as the most abundant DNA sequence in deep sequencing data. CDR3 amino acid sequences were checked for sharing across subjects and were also compared against the VDJdb database and published repertoires. TCRdb trimmed public reads at Q25 via fastp, called clones via MiXCR and kept in-frame beta chains. Rows matching on CDR3 protein sequence are summarized as one entry with the most common DNA and genes. What appears here as the V and J calls and clone size reflects TCRdb's work, not the paper's. Here the sample has 400,000 to 500,000 distinct CDR3 sequences; about 70% occur a single time. The biggest ten clones account for 4% of the sample.

Summary of the overall study and its limitations: CD8+ Simpson's diversity did not differ significantly between patients and healthy controls (P=0.060). Some 31 CD8+ CDR3 sequences were shared between patients and controls but appeared highly expressed in patients and within their immunodominant clones.

TCR repertoires of sorted CD4+ and CD8+ blood T cells from severe aplastic anemia patients and healthy subjects were deep-sequenced in the study. Ficoll-Paque density gradient centrifugation was used to isolate peripheral blood mononuclear cells. Before DNA extraction, CD4+ and CD8+ T cells were sorted with FACS or magnetic beads. The chain uses TRBV10-3 and TRBJ2-1; 11 bases in the middle match TRBD2. The TCR sequence derives from a human donor in good health, serving as a control. The sample comprised sorted CD4+, CD8+, or CD8+CD57+ T cells (not recorded which) from PBMCs. The CDR3 has the sequence CAISKGTSGAYNEQFF. The sequenced DNA: TGTGCCATCAGTAAAGGGACTAGCGGAGCCTACAATGAGCAGTTCTTC.